This T cell receptor beta chain was recovered during a study of human versus mouse CDR3 diversity and MHC coevolution. Study observations and caveats: On average, humans showed more CDR3 deletions and insertions than mice. Roughly 1.5 million TCR beta clonotypes were estimated for humans, the largest repertoire.

The CDR3 runs to 15 residues. The germline CDR1 and CDR2 sequences are SGHTA and FQGTGA. V shed 2 bases and J 7 bases; nucleotides not matched to a gene: 9. A remark on this clone: Its antigen is not identified.

Here immunoSEQ multiplex PCR was the method, and the copy in TCRdb shows in-frame clones only, minus some. The table includes approximately 81,000 clones, 80% to 95% detected once. The rearrangement uses TRBV7-3 and TRBJ2-3, with TRBD2 matching 7 bases. The source material was naive CD4+ T cells from blood. The subset was: CD45RO-negative CD62L-positive naive CD4 T cells. The TCR originated in a person aged 30 to 69 in good health. The CDR3 is CASSLAGAGEHTQYF. The DNA of the CDR3 is TGTGCCAGCAGCTTAGCCGGGGCGGGAGAACATACGCAGTATTTT.